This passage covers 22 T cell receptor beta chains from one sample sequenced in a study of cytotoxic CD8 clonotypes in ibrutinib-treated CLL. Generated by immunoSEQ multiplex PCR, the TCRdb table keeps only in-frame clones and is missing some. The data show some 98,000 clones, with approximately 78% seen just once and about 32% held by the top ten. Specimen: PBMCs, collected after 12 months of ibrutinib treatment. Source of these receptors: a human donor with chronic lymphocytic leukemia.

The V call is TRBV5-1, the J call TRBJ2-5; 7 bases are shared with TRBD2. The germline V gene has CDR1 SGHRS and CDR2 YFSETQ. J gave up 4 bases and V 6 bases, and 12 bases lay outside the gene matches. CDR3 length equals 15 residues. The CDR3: CASTLGTGGRETQYF. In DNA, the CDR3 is TGCGCCAGCACCTTAGGGACGGGAGGTCGAGAGACCCAGTACTTC.

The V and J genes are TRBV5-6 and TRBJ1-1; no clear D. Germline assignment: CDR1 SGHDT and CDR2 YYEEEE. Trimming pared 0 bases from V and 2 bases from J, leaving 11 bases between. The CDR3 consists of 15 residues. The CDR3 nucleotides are TGTGCCAGCAGCTTGGCACGGATAGGAAACACTGAAGCTTTCTTT. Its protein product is CASSLARIGNTEAFF.

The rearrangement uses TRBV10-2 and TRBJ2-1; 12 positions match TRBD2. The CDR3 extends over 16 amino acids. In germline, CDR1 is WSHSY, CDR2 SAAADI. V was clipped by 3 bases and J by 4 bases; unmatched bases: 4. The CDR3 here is CASSDSLAGGYNEQFF. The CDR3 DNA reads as TGCGCCAGCAGTGACTCTCTAGCGGGGGGGTACAATGAGCAGTTCTTC.

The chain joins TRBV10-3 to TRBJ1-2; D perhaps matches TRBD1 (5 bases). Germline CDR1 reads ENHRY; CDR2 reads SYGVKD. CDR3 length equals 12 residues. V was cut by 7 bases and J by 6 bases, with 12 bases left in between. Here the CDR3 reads CAITRQGDGYTF. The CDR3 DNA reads TGTGCCATCACCCGACAAGGGGATGGCTACACCTTC.

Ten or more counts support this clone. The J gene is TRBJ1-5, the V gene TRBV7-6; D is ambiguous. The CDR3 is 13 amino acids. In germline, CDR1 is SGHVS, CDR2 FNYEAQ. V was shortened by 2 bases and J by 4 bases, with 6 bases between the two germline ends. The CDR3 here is CASSLNWNQPQHF. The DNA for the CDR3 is TGTGCCAGCAGCTTAAATTGGAATCAGCCCCAGCATTTT.

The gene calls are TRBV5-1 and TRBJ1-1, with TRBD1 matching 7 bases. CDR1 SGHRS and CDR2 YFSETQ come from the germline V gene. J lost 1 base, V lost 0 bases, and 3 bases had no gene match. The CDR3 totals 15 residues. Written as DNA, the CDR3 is TGCGCCAGCAGCTTGGCCGGGACAGCGAACACTGAAGCTTTCTTT. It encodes CASSLAGTANTEAFF.

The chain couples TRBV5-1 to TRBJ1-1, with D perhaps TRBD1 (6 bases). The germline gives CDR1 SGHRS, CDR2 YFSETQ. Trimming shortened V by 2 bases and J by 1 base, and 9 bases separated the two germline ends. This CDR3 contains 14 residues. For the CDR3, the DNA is TGCGCCAGCAGCTTTGGGGGCCAGAACACTGAAGCTTTCTTT. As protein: CASSFGGQNTEAFF.

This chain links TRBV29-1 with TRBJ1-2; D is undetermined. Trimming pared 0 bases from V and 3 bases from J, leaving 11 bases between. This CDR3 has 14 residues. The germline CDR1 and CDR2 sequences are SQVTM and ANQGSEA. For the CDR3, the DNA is TGCAGCGTTGAAGATAGGTCTGGGTACTATGGCTACACCTTC. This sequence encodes CSVEDRSGYYGYTF.

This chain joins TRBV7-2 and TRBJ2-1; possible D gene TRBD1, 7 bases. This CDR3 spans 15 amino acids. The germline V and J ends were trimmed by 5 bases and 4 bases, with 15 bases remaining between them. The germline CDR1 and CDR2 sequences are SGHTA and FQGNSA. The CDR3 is CASSRGRGIYNEQFF. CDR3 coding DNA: TGTGCCAGCAGCAGGGGGCGGGGTATTTACAATGAGCAGTTCTTC. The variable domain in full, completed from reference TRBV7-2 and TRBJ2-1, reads GAGVSQSPSNKVTEKGKDVELRCDPISGHTALYWYRQSLGQGLEFLIYFQGNSAPDKSGLPSDRFSAERTGGSVSTLTIQRTQQEDSAVYLCASSRGRGIYNEQFFGPGTRLTVL.

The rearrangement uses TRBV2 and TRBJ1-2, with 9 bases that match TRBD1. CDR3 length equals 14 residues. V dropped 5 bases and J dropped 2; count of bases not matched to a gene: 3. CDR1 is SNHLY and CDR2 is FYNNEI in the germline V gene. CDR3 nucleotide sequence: TGTGCCAGCAGTCGACAGGGGGGAAACTATGGCTACACCTTC. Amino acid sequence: CASSRQGGNYGYTF. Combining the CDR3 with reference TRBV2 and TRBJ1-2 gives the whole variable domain EPEVTQTPSHQVTQMGQEVILRCVPISNHLYFYWYRQILGQKVEFLVSFYNNEISEKSEIFDDQFSVERPDGSNFTLKIRSTKLEDSAMYFCASSRQGGNYGYTFGSGTRLTVV.

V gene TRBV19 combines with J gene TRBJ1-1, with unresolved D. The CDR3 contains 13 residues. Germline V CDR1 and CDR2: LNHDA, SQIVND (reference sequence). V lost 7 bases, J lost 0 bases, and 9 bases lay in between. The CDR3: CASKGHLNTEAFF. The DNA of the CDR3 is TGTGCCAGTAAGGGCCACCTGAACACTGAAGCTTTCTTT.

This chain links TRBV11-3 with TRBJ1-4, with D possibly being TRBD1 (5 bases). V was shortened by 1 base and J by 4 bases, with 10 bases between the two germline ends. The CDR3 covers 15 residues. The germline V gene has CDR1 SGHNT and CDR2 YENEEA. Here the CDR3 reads CASSLAGRINEKLFF. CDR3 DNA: TGTGCCAGCAGCTTAGCGGGACGGATTAATGAAAAACTGTTTTTT. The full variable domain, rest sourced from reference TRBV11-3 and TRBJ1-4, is EAGVVQSPRYKIIEKKQPVAFWCNPISGHNTLYWYLQNLGQGPELLIRYENEEAVDDSQLPKDRFSAERLKGVDSTLKIQPAELGDSAVYLCASSLAGRINEKLFFGSGTQLSVL.

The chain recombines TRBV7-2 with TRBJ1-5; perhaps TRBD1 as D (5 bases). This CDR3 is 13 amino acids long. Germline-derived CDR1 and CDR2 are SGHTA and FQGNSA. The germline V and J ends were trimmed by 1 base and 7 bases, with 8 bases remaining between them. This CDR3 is CASSLGRDQPQHF. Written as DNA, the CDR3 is TGTGCCAGCAGCTTAGGCAGGGACCAGCCCCAGCATTTT.

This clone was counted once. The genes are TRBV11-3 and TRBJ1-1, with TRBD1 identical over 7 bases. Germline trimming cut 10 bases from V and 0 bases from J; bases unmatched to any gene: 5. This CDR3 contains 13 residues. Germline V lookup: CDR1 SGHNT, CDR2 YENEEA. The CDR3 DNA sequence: TGTGCCATCAAGACAGGGTTGAACACTGAAGCTTTCTTT. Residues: CAIKTGLNTEAFF.

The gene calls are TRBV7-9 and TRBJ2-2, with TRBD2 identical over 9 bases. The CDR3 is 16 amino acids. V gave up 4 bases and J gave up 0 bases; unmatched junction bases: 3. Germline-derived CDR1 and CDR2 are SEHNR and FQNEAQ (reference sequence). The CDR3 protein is CASSSAGGPNTGELFF. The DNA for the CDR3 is TGTGCCAGCAGCTCGGCGGGGGGGCCGAACACCGGGGAGCTGTTTTTT. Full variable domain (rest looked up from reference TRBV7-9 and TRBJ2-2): DTGVSQNPRHKITKRGQNVTFRCDPISEHNRLYWYRQTLGQGPEFLTYFQNEAQLEKSRLLSDRFSAERPKGSFSTLEIQRTEQGDSAMYLCASSSAGGPNTGELFFGEGSRLTVL.

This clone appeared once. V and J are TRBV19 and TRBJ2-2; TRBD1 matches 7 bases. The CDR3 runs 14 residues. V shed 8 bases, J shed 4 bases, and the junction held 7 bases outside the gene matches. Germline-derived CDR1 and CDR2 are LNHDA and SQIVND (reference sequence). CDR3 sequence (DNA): TGTGCCAGTGACAGGGTATGGGGCACCGGGGAGCTGTTTTTT. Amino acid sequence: CASDRVWGTGELFF.

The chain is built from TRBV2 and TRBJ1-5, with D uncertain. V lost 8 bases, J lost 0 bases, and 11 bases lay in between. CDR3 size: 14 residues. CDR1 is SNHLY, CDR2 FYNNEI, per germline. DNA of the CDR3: TGTGCCAGCGGGATCGGATATAGCAATCAGCCCCAGCATTTT. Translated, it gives CASGIGYSNQPQHF. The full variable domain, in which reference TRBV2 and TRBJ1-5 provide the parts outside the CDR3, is EPEVTQTPSHQVTQMGQEVILRCVPISNHLYFYWYRQILGQKVEFLVSFYNNEISEKSEIFDDQFSVERPDGSNFTLKIRSTKLEDSAMYFCASGIGYSNQPQHFGDGTRLSIL.

The CDR3: CASPGQSNYGYTF. The CDR3 region has the DNA TGTGCCTCCCCGGGACAAAGTAACTATGGCTACACCTTC. V is TRBV30 and J is TRBJ1-2; tentatively, D is TRBD1 (6 bases). The CDR3 sequence is 13 residues long. Germline CDR1 and CDR2: GTSNPN and SVGIG (reference sequence). Trimming removed 7 bases from V and 1 base from J, with 13 bases in between. Full variable domain (missing parts from reference TRBV30 and TRBJ1-2): SQTIHQWPATLVQPVGSPLSLECTVEGTSNPNLYWYRQAAGRGLQLLFYSVGIGQISSEVPQNLSASRPQDRQFILSSKKLLLSDSGFYLCASPGQSNYGYTFGSGTRLTVV.

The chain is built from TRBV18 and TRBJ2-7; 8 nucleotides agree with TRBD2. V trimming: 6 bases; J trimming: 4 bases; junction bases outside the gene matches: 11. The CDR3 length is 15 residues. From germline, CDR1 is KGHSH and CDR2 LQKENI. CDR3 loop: CASSPFPGGDYEQYF. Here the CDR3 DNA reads TGTGCCAGCTCCCCCTTTCCGGGAGGGGATTACGAGCAGTACTTC.

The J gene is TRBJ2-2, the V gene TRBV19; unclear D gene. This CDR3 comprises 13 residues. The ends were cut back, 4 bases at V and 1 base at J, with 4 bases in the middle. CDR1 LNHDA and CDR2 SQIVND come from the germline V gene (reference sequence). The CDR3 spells CASSKQNTGELFF. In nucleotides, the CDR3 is TGTGCCAGTAGTAAGCAGAACACCGGGGAGCTGTTTTTT. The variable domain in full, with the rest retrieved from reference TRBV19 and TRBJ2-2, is DGGITQSPKYLFRKEGQNVTLSCEQNLNHDAMYWYRQDPGQGLRLIYYSQIVNDFQKGDIAEGYSVSREKKESFPLTVTSAQKNPTAFYLCASSKQNTGELFFGEGSRLTVL.

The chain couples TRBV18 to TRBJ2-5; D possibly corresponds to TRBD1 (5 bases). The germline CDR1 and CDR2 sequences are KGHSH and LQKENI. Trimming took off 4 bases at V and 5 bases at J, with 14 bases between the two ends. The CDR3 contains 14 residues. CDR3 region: CASSRGRAGETQYF. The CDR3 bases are TGTGCCAGCTCACGAGGCAGGGCAGGGGAGACCCAGTACTTC. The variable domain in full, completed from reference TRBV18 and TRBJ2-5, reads NAGVMQNPRHLVRRRGQEARLRCSPMKGHSHVYWYRQLPEEGLKFMVYLQKENIIDESGMPKERFSAEFPKEGPSILRIQQVVRGDSAAYFCASSRGRAGETQYFGPGTRLLVL.

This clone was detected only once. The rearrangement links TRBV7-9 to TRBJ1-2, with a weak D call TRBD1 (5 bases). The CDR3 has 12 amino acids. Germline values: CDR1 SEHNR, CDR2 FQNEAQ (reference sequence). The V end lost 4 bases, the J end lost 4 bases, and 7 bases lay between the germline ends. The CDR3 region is CASSSGTYGYTF. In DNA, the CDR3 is TGTGCCAGCAGCTCAGGGACCTATGGCTACACCTTC.